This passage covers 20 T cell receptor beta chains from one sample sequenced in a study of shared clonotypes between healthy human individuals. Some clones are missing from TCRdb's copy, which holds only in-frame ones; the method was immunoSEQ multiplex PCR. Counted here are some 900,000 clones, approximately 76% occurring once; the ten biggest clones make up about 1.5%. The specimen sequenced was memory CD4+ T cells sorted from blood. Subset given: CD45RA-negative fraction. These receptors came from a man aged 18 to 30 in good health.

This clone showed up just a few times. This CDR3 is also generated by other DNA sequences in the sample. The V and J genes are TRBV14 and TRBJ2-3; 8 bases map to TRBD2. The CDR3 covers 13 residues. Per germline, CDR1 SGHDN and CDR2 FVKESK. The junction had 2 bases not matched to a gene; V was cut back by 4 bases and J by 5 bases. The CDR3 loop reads CASSPSGGDTQYF. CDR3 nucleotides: TGTGCCAGCAGCCCCAGCGGGGGAGATACGCAGTATTTT.

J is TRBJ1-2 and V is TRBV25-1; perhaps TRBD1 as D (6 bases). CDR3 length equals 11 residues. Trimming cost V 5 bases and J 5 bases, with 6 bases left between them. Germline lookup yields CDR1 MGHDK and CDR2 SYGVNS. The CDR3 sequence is CASSQGYGYTF. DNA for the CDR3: TGTGCCAGCAGTCAGGGGTATGGCTACACCTTC.

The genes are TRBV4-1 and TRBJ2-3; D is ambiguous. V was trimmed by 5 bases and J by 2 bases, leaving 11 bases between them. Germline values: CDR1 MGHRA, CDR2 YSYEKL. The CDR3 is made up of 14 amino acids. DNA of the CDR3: TGCGCCAGCAGCAGGCCCGCCCTCACAGATACGCAGTATTTT. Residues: CASSRPALTDTQYF.

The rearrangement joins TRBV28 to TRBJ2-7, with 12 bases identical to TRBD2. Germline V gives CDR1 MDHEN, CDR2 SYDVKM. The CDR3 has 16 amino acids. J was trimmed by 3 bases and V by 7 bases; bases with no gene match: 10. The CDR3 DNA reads TGTGCCAGCACTAGCGGGAGGGATTACTACAACTACGAGCAGTACTTC. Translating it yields CASTSGRDYYNYEQYF.

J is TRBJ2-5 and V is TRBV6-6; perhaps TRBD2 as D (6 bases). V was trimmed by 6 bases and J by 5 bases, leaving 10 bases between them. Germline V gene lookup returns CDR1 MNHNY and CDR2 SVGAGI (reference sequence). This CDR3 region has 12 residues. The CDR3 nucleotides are TGTGCCAGCAGCATTCGGGGGGAGACCCAGTACTTC. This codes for CASSIRGETQYF.

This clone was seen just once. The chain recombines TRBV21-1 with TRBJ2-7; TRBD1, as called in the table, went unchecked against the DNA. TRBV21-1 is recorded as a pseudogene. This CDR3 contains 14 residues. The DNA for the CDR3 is TGTGCCAGCAGCTCAGACAGGAACCTTTACGAGCAGTACTTC. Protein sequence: CASSSDRNLYEQYF.

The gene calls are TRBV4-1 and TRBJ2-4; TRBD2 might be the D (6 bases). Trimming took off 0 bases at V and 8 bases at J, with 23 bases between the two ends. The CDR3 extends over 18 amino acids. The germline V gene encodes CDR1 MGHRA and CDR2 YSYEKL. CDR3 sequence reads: CASSQEWRQRPGGDIQYF. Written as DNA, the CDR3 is TGCGCCAGCAGCCAAGAGTGGAGACAGCGCCCGGGCGGGGACATTCAGTACTTC.

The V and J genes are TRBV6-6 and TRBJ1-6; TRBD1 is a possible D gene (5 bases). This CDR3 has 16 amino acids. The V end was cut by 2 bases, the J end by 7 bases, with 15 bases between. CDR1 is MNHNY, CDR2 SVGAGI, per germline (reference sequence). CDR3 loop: CASSYGAGGRNSPLHF. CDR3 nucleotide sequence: TGTGCCAGCAGTTACGGCGCGGGGGGAAGGAATTCACCCCTCCACTTT.

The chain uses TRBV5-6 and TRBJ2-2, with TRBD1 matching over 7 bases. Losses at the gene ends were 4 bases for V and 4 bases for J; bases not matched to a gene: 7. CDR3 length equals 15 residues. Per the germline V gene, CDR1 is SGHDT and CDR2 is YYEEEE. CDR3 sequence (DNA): TGTGCCAGCAGCGTGAGGGGGCGGATCACCGGGGAGCTGTTTTTT. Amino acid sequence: CASSVRGRITGELFF.

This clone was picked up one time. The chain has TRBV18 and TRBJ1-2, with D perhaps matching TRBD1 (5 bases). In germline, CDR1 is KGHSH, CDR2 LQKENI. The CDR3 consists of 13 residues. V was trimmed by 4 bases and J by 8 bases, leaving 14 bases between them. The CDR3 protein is CASSRDQGGGYTF. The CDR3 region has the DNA TGTGCCAGCTCACGGGATCAGGGAGGAGGCTACACCTTC.

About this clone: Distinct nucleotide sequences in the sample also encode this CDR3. The CDR3 bases are TGTGCCAGCTCACCGGGTCCCGGAGAGACCCAGTACTTC. It is translated as CASSPGPGETQYF. The gene calls are TRBV18 and TRBJ2-5; D ambiguous. Germline lookup yields CDR1 KGHSH and CDR2 LQKENI. V lost 3 bases to trimming and J lost 4 bases, with 9 bases between them. The CDR3 spans 13 residues.

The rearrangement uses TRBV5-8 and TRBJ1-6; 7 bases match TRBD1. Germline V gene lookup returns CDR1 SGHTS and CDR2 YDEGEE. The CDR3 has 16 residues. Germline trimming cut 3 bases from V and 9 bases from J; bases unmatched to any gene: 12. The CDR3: CASSSRLTGTVSPLHF. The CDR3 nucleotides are TGTGCCAGCAGCTCTCGGCTGACAGGGACGGTTTCACCCCTCCACTTT.

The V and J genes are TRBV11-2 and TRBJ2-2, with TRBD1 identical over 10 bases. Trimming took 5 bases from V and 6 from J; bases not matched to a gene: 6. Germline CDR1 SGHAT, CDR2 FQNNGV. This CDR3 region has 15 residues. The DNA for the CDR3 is TGTGCCAGCAGCCCCTCTGGACAGGGGGCCGGGGAGCTGTTTTTT. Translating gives CASSPSGQGAGELFF.

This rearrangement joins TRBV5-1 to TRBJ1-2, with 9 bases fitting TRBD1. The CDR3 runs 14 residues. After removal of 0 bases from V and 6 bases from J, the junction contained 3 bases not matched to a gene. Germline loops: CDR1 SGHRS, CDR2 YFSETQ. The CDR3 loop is CASSLETGGHGYTF. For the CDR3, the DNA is TGCGCCAGCAGCTTGGAAACAGGGGGCCATGGCTACACCTTC.

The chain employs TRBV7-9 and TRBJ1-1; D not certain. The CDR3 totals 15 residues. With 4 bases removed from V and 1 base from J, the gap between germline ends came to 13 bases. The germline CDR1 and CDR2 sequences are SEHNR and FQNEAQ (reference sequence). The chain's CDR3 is CASSSVGRKNTEAFF. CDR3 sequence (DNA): TGTGCCAGCAGCTCCGTCGGACGGAAGAACACTGAAGCTTTCTTT.

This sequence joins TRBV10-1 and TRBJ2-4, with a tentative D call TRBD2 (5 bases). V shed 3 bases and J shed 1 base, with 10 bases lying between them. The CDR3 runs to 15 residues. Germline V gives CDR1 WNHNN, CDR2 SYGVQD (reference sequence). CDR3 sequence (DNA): TGCGCCAGCAGTGAATCGAGAGGGGCCAAAAACATTCAGTACTTC. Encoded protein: CASSESRGAKNIQYF.

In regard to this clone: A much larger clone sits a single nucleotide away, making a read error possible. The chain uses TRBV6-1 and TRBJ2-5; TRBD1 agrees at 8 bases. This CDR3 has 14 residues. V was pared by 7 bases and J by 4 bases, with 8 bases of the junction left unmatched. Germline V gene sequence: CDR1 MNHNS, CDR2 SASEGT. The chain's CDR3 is CASNVSGGAETQYF. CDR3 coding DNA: TGTGCCAGCAATGTCTCAGGGGGCGCAGAGACCCAGTACTTC.

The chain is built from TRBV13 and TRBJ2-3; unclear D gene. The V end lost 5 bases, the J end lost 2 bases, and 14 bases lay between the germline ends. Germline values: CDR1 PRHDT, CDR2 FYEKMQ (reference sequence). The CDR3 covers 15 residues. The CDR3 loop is CASSPLQIITDTQYF. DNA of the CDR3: TGTGCCAGCAGCCCGCTCCAGATAATCACAGATACGCAGTATTTT. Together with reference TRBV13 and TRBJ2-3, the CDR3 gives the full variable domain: AAGVIQSPRHLIKEKRETATLKCYPIPRHDTVYWYQQGPGQDPQFLISFYEKMQSDKGSIPDRFSAQQFSDYHSELNMSSLELGDSALYFCASSPLQIITDTQYFGPGTRLTVL.

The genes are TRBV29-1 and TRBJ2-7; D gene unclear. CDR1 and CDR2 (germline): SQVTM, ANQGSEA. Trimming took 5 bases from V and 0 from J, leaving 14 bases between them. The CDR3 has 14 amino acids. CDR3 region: CSVTRGPSSYEQYF. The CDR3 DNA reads TGCAGCGTTACCCGTGGGCCCAGCTCCTACGAGCAGTACTTC.

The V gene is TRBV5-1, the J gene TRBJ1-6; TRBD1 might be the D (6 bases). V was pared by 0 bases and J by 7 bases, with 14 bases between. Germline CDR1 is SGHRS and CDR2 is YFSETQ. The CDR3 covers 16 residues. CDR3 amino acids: CASSLGTEFINSPLHF. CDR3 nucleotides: TGCGCCAGCAGCTTGGGGACAGAATTCATCAATTCACCCCTCCACTTT.